Each of the 24 T cell receptor beta chains below was sequenced from the same sample in a study of T cells in localized non-small cell lung cancer. This table comes from immunoSEQ multiplex PCR, and its TCRdb copy is limited to in-frame clones, with some not included. The table shows more than 45,000 clones, with around 86% occurring only once. Here the sequenced sample was peripheral blood, taken before any cancer treatment. These receptors were obtained from an older male donor with stage III squamous cell lung carcinoma.

The V call is TRBV9, the J call TRBJ1-3, with D hard to call. This CDR3 region has 14 residues. The V and J ends lost 2 bases and 4 bases respectively, with 10 bases between them. Germline values: CDR1 SGDLS, CDR2 YYNGEE. The CDR3 DNA reads TGTGCCAGCAGCGTTAAGGGTTACGGAAACACCATATATTTT. Translated, it gives CASSVKGYGNTIYF.

The chain employs TRBV5-5 and TRBJ2-7; TRBD1 matches at 9 bases. V lost 3 bases and J lost 3; bases outside the gene matches: 10. Germline V gene data show CDR1 as SGHKS and CDR2 as YYEKEE (reference sequence). This CDR3 spans 16 amino acids. DNA for the CDR3: TGTGCCAGCAGCTCAGCTTGGACAGGGGCTCTCTACGAGCAGTACTTC. This translates into CASSSAWTGALYEQYF.

This rearrangement joins TRBV5-1 to TRBJ2-5; the D gene is possibly TRBD2 (6 bases). The length of the CDR3 is 15 residues. V lost 5 bases and J lost 0, with 14 bases in between. CDR1 SGHRS and CDR2 YFSETQ come from the germline V gene. The CDR3 nucleotides read TGCGCCAGCAGGGCGGGACTCGGCTACCAAGAGACCCAGTACTTC. Protein sequence: CASRAGLGYQETQYF. Supplemented by reference TRBV5-1 and TRBJ2-5, the full variable domain reads KAGVTQTPRYLIKTRGQQVTLSCSPISGHRSVSWYQQTPGQGLQFLFEYFSETQRNKGNFPGRFSGRQFSNSRSEMNVSTLELGDSALYLCASRAGLGYQETQYFGPGTRLLVL.

To note about this clone: The identical CDR3 is also encoded by other nucleotide sequences in the sample. As DNA, the CDR3 is TGTGCCAGCAGCTTAAGGTACGAGCAGTACTTC. This codes for CASSLRYEQYF. The gene calls are TRBV7-2 and TRBJ2-7; no reliable D call. The CDR3 consists of 11 residues. With 2 bases removed from V and 4 bases from J, the gap between germline ends came to 3 bases. The germline CDR1 and CDR2 sequences are SGHTA and FQGNSA.

This clone has more than one count but fewer than ten. This chain joins TRBV15 and TRBJ2-5, with D tentatively TRBD1 (7 bases). This CDR3 has 14 residues. Germline loops: CDR1 LNHNV, CDR2 YYDKDF (reference sequence). With 4 bases removed from V and 9 bases from J, the gap between germline ends came to 18 bases. The CDR3 spells CATSNRQGPGAQYF. CDR3 in DNA: TGTGCCACCAGCAACCGACAGGGCCCGGGGGCCCAGTACTTC.

This clone is medium-sized (0.01 to 0.1%) within its sample. The V call is TRBV7-9, the J call TRBJ1-3; no reliable D call. The CDR3 totals 16 residues. Trimming shortened V by 0 bases and J by 0 bases, and 9 bases separated the two germline ends. CDR1 is SEHNR and CDR2 is FQNEAQ in the germline V gene (reference sequence). CDR3 bases: TGTGCCAGCAGCTTAGCGGGAGCCTACTCTGGAAACACCATATATTTT. Encoded protein: CASSLAGAYSGNTIYF.

The genes are TRBV7-9 and TRBJ1-5; 7 positions match TRBD1. This CDR3 comprises 15 residues. Germline CDR1 is SEHNR and CDR2 is FQNEAQ (reference sequence). Trimming removed 8 bases from V and 3 bases from J; junction bases left unmatched: 10. CDR3 region: CASVPGDSANQPQHF. The CDR3 DNA reads TGTGCCAGCGTACCGGGGGACAGCGCCAATCAGCCCCAGCATTTT.

The genes are TRBV7-3 and TRBJ2-5, with TRBD1 identical over 11 bases. Per the germline V gene, CDR1 is SGHTA and CDR2 is FQGTGA. V was clipped by 2 bases and J by 4 bases; unmatched bases: 12. The CDR3 consists of 18 residues. CDR3 nucleotides: TGTGCCAGCAGCTTAGGCCGTGGAAGGACAGGGGGCAGAGAGACCCAGTACTTC. Protein: CASSLGRGRTGGRETQYF.

The rearrangement joins TRBV12-5 to TRBJ1-2; tentative D call: TRBD1 (5 bases). V was trimmed by 5 bases and J by 4 bases, leaving 11 bases between them. Germline V CDR1 and CDR2: LGHNT, FRNRAP. CDR3 length: 13 amino acids. CDR3 sequence (DNA): TGTGCTAGTGGTCCGCCAGGGTCCTATGGCTACACCTTC. Translated, it gives CASGPPGSYGYTF.

The V and J genes are TRBV6-5 and TRBJ2-7, with TRBD1 as a possible D gene (6 bases). Trimming took 7 bases from V and 1 from J, leaving 8 bases between them. The germline V gene encodes CDR1 MNHEY and CDR2 SVGAGI. This CDR3 has 12 residues. The CDR3 here is CASTGQSYEQYF. The CDR3 DNA follows: TGTGCCAGCACCGGACAGTCCTACGAGCAGTACTTC.

J is TRBJ2-3 and V is TRBV19; 13 positions match TRBD2. The germline CDR1 and CDR2 sequences are LNHDA and SQIVND (reference sequence). V lost 3 bases and J lost 1; bases outside the gene matches: 7. The CDR3 spans 18 residues. CDR3 protein: CASSIRTSGSSGTDTQYF. For the CDR3, the DNA is TGTGCCAGTAGTATTCGGACTAGCGGGAGTAGTGGCACAGATACGCAGTATTTT.

The V call is TRBV5-1, the J call TRBJ2-1; TRBD2 matches 10 bases. The CDR3 spans 15 residues. Germline V lookup: CDR1 SGHRS, CDR2 YFSETQ. With 5 bases clipped from V and 7 bases from J, the junction kept 9 bases outside the gene matches. The CDR3 nucleotides are TGCGCCAGCAGTTGGAGCGGGGGGGCGGAGAATGAGCAGTTCTTC. Its translation: CASSWSGGAENEQFF.

Only one count was recorded for this clone. The chain employs TRBV19 and TRBJ2-1, with TRBD2 matching 12 bases. CDR1 and CDR2 from the germline V gene are LNHDA and SQIVND (reference sequence). The CDR3 sequence is 16 residues long. Losses at the gene ends were 3 bases for V and 12 bases for J; bases not matched to a gene: 12. CDR3 coding DNA: TGTGCCAGTAGTATCCAGGGACTAGCGGGTTATGCGGGGCAGTTCTTC. It yields the protein CASSIQGLAGYAGQFF.

The gene calls are TRBV2 and TRBJ2-5; tentative D call: TRBD2 (6 bases). CDR3 length: 14 residues. Germline V CDR1 and CDR2: SNHLY, FYNNEI. V was pared by 5 bases and J by 6 bases, with 16 bases between. The CDR3 is CASSPGVGLQTQYF. The CDR3 region has the DNA TGTGCCAGCAGTCCGGGGGTGGGCCTACAGACCCAGTACTTC.

V and J are TRBV9 and TRBJ2-7; 9 bases are a match to TRBD1. This CDR3 comprises 14 residues. Losses at the gene ends were 4 bases for V and 0 bases for J; bases not matched to a gene: 2. CDR1 is SGDLS, CDR2 YYNGEE, per germline. In nucleotides, the CDR3 is TGTGCCAGCAGCCTGGGACAGGGCTCCTACGAGCAGTACTTC. It yields the protein CASSLGQGSYEQYF. Based on the CDR3 plus reference TRBV9 and TRBJ2-7, the full variable domain is DSGVTQTPKHLITATGQRVTLRCSPRSGDLSVYWYQQSLDQGLQFLIQYYNGEERAKGNILERFSAQQFPDLHSELNLSSLELGDSALYFCASSLGQGSYEQYFGPGTRLTVT.

This sequence joins TRBV7-2 and TRBJ2-3, with 12 positions matching TRBD2. Trimming cost V 8 bases and J 4 bases; bases outside gene matches: 1. The CDR3 consists of 13 residues. Per germline, CDR1 SGHTA and CDR2 FQGNSA. Written as DNA, the CDR3 is TGTGCCAGCCGGACTAGCGGGGCAGATACGCAGTATTTT. It specifies CASRTSGADTQYF.

J is TRBJ1-3 and V is TRBV9; no definite D call. This CDR3 spans 14 amino acids. With 4 bases removed from V and 0 bases from J, the gap between germline ends came to 8 bases. Germline V gene data show CDR1 as SGDLS and CDR2 as YYNGEE. The CDR3 loop reads CASSSSTSGNTIYF. The CDR3, as DNA: TGTGCCAGCAGCTCTAGTACCTCTGGAAACACCATATATTTT.

The V gene is TRBV5-1, the J gene TRBJ1-3; maybe TRBD1 (6 bases). This CDR3 region has 15 residues. Germline CDR1 and CDR2: SGHRS and YFSETQ. Trimming took off 3 bases at V and 1 base at J, with 11 bases between the two ends. CDR3: CASSSGGQSGNTIYF. As DNA, the CDR3 is TGCGCCAGCAGCTCGGGAGGACAGTCTGGAAACACCATATATTTT.

This chain connects TRBV12-5 to TRBJ2-1; D possibly corresponds to TRBD1 (6 bases). CDR1 LGHNT and CDR2 FRNRAP come from the germline V gene. Deletions cut 1 base from V and 0 bases from J, with 16 bases between. This CDR3 is built from 18 residues. The CDR3 DNA reads as TGTGCTAGTGGTTTGGCCCGAGGACAGTCGAGCTCCTACAATGAGCAGTTCTTC. Amino acid sequence: CASGLARGQSSSYNEQFF.

This clone was detected only once. For the CDR3, the DNA is TGTGCCAGTAAAAAGTCAGGGGTCACTGAAGCTTTCTTT. As protein: CASKKSGVTEAFF. V gene TRBV19 combines with J gene TRBJ1-1, with TRBD1 as a possible D gene (6 bases). This CDR3 has 13 amino acids. The V end lost 7 bases, the J end lost 4 bases, and 13 bases lay between the germline ends. Germline CDR1 reads LNHDA; CDR2 reads SQIVND (reference sequence).

The genes are TRBV11-2 and TRBJ2-7, with 7 nucleotides matching TRBD2. From germline, CDR1 is SGHAT and CDR2 FQNNGV. The trim removed 1 base at V and 3 bases at J, leaving 9 bases unmatched. There are 16 residues in the CDR3. This chain's CDR3 is CASSLVAGRVSYEQYF. The DNA of the CDR3 is TGTGCCAGCAGCTTAGTTGCAGGGAGGGTAAGCTACGAGCAGTACTTC.

The genes are TRBV6-6 and TRBJ2-1; 10 bases fit TRBD2. The CDR3 contains 15 residues. In germline, CDR1 is MNHNY, CDR2 SVGAGI (reference sequence). The ends lost 2 bases at V and 9 bases at J; junction bases unmatched: 7. The CDR3 sequence: CASSYRAGGPVEQFF. The CDR3 DNA reads TGTGCCAGCAGTTACAGAGCGGGAGGGCCGGTTGAGCAGTTCTTC.

The chain is built from TRBV30 and TRBJ1-2; D remains ambiguous. Per the germline V gene, CDR1 is GTSNPN and CDR2 is SVGIG (reference sequence). The length of the CDR3 is 13 residues. This CDR3 is CARKHEGIYGYTF. The CDR3 bases are TGTGCACGGAAACATGAAGGGATTTATGGCTACACCTTC.

This chain uses TRBV9 with TRBJ2-2; 10 nucleotides align to TRBD2. The V gene's germline CDR1 is SGDLS and CDR2 YYNGEE. The ends lost 0 bases at V and 6 bases at J; junction bases unmatched: 5. This CDR3 has 16 amino acids. CDR3: CASSVGASGGAGELFF. In nucleotides, the CDR3 is TGTGCCAGCAGCGTAGGCGCTAGCGGGGGTGCCGGGGAGCTGTTTTTT.